The clone carrying this T cell receptor beta chain was counted a few times. Its antigen is still unknown. The isolated RNA, all of it, was reverse transcribed, so expressed TCRB transcripts were what got sequenced. Data came from immunoSEQ multiplex PCR; TCRdb stores just in-frame clones and leaves some out. The sample carries roughly 400,000 clones, roughly a tenth recorded once. This sample is drawn from a study of beta chain features in type 1 diabetes. General study points: TCRB CDR3s were moderately but significantly shorter in Type 1 diabetes patients in all four CD4+ subsets. Short templates might get an advantage during PCR, and this would be equal in patients and controls.

The CDR3 length is 14 residues. In germline, CDR1 is MDHEN, CDR2 SYDVKM. Trimming stripped 6 bases from V and 5 bases from J, with 16 bases between. The chain employs TRBV28 and TRBJ1-2; no clear D gene. The sequenced sample consisted of central memory CD4+ T cells from blood. This TCR came from a man in his thirties or forties with type 1 diabetes. CDR3 sequence: CASSPRPAGYGYTF. The CDR3 region has the DNA TGTGCCAGCAGCCCTAGACCGGCCGGGTATGGCTACACCTTC.